This TCR beta chain was sequenced for a study of blood T cell repertoires in COVID-19 (dated by TCRdb to 2020 to 2022). Context from the whole study: Samples from collaborators originated in the United States, Italy and Spain and spanned both the acute and convalescent phases of COVID-19. Nearly every sample came with metadata listing a de-identified subject ID, COVID-19 status, age in years and sex. The samples were drawn from two sources: the first 160 participants of the ongoing ImmuneRACE study, and fewer than 1,500 subjects contributed by 6 global collaborators. HLA class I and class II types, where available, came from metadata supplied by the sample provider rather than from assay-based typing. Deeply sampled blood TCRbeta repertoires from subjects exposed to, actively infected with, or recovered from COVID-19 were included in the dataset. The material from the prospective study consisted of cDNA or gDNA derived from T cells, B-cell-depleted T cells, or PBMCs. A freely available public database, intended as a resource for researchers studying the immune response to SARS-CoV-2, is where the repertoires were released.

The immunoSEQ Assay, a bias-controlled multiplex PCR, was used to amplify TCRbeta CDR3 regions from genomic DNA. The original pipeline was this. The number of nucleated cells in each sample was estimated by amplification of reference gene primers within the assay. Sequence reads were collapsed and filtered to measure the absolute abundance of every unique TCRbeta CDR3 rearrangement. For each sample, productive Simpson clonality was calculated by taking the square root of Simpson's diversity index across productive rearrangements. Not all clones reach the TCRdb copy of this immuneACCESS table, which keeps in-frame sequences only. Checked studies attribute under half of the gap to unresolved V genes and leave the rest unexplained. V and J calls and clone size are given by that table; D and trimming were obtained from the DNA. Counted in this sample were around 200,000 clones; approximately 81% of them appeared once. About 4.9% of the sample comes from the top ten.

This clone came up a few times. Its antigen is currently not known. No base quality information exists; no much larger clone differs at one position. Beyond this particular receptor, the publication reports: How much clinical and demographic metadata was included differed by source and by participant, and the metadata was provided uncurated.

The CDR3 starts with the cysteine, ends with the phenylalanine, and has 13 residues. The read is trimmed to its CDR3 DNA, 39 bases read in frame from base 1. CDR1 and CDR2 are drawn from the germline V gene: LGHNT, FRNRAP. V sheds 7 bases and J sheds 3 bases, leaving 12 bases between their ends. Whole blood was collected in K2EDTA tubes by collaborating institutions according to the institutions' own protocols. For TCRbeta analysis, collaborators shipped samples as frozen whole blood, isolated PBMCs, or DNA extracted from either of those sample types. Recombination connected TRBV12-5 to TRBJ1-1; the D gene is perhaps TRBD1, from 5 matching bases. The sequence came from a woman older than 75 with acute or convalescent COVID-19. Material for sequencing was peripheral blood. The CDR3 region reads CASAQGQYTEAFF. The nucleotide sequence is TGTGCTAGTGCCCAGGGCCAATACACTGAAGCTTTCTTT. Here the CDR3 is joined to the reference TRBV12-5 and TRBJ1-1 genes, and the full variable domain is: DARVTQTPRHKVTEMGQEVTMRCQPILGHNTVFWYRQTMMQGLELLAYFRNRAPLDDSGMPKDRFSAEMPDATLATLKIQPSEPRDSAVYFCASAQGQYTEAFFGQGTRLTVV.